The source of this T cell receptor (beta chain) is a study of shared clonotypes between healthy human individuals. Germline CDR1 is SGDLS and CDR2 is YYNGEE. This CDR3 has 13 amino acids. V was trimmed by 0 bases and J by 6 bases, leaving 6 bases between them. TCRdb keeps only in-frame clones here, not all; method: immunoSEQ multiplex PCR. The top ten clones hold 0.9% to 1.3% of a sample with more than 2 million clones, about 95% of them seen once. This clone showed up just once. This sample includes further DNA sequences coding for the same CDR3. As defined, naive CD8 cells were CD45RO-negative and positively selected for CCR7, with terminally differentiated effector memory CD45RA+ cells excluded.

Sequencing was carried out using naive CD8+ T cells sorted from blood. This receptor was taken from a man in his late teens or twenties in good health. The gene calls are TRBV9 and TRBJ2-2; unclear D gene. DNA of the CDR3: TGTGCCAGCAGCGTAGGGGGTGCCGGGGAGCTGTTTTTT. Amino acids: CASSVGGAGELFF. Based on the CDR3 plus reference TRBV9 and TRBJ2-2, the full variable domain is DSGVTQTPKHLITATGQRVTLRCSPRSGDLSVYWYQQSLDQGLQFLIQYYNGEERAKGNILERFSAQQFPDLHSELNLSSLELGDSALYFCASSVGGAGELFFGEGSRLTVL.